This T cell receptor beta chain appears in the sequencing data of a study of cytomegalovirus exposure and HLA in healthy donors. Sequencing was performed with immunoSEQ multiplex PCR; in TCRdb, only in-frame clones are kept and a portion is missing. The sample lists 95,000 to 150,000 clones, about 83% seen once, with roughly 2% in the top ten. There are many counts of this clone. V lost 5 bases to trimming and J lost 6 bases; unmatched junction nucleotides: 12. The CDR3 loop spans 15 amino acids. The germline V gene has CDR1 SGHNT and CDR2 YENEEA. The material sequenced was PBMCs. The chain uses TRBV11-3 and TRBJ2-7; 8 bases are shared with TRBD1. This receptor was obtained from a woman in her 30s in good health and CMV-seronegative. Written as DNA, the CDR3 is TGTGCCAGCAGCCCCAGGACAGGGCCAGGGCGCGAGCAGTACTTC. As protein: CASSPRTGPGREQYF.